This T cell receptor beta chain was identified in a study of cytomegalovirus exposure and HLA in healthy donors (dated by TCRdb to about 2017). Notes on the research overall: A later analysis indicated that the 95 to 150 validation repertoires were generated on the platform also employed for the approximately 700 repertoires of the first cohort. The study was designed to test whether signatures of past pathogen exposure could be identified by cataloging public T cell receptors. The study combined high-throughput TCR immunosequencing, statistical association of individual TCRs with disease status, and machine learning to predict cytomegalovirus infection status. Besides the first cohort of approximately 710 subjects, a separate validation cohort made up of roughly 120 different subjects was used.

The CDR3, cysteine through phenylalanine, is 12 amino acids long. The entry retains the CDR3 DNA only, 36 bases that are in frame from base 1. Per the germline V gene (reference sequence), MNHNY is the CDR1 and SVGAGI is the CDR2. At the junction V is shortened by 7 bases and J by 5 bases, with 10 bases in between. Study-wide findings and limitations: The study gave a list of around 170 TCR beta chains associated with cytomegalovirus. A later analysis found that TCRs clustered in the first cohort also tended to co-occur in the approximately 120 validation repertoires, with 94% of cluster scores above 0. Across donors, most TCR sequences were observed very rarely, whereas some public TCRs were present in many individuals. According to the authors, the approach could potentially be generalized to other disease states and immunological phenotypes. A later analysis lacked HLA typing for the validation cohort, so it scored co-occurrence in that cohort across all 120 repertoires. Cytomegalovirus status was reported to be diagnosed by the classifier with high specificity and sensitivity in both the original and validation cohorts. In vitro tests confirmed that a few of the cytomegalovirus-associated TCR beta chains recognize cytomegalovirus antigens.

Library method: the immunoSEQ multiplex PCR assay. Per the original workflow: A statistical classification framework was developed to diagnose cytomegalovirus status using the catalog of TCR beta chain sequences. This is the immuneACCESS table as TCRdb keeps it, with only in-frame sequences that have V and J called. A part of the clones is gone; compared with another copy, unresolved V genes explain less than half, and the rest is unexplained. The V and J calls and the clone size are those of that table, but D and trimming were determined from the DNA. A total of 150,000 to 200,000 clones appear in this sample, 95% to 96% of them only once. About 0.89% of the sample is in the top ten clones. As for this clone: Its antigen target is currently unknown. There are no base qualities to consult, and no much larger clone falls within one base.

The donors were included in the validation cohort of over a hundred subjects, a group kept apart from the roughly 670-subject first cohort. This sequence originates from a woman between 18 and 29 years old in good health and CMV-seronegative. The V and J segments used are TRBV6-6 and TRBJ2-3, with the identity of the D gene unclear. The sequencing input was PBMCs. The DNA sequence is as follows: TGTGCCAGCAACCACTATCGAGATACGCAGTATTTT. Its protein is CASNHYRDTQYF.